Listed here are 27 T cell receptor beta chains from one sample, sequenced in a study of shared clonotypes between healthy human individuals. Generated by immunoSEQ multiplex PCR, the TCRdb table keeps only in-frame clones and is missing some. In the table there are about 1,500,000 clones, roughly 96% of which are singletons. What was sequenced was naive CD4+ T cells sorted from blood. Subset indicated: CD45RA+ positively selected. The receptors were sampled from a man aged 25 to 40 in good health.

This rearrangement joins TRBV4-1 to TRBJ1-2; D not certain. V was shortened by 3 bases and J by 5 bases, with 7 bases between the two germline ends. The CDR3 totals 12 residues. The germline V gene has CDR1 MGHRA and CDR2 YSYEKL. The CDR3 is CASSQPTYGYTF. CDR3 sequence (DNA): TGCGCCAGCAGCCAGCCAACTTATGGCTACACCTTC.

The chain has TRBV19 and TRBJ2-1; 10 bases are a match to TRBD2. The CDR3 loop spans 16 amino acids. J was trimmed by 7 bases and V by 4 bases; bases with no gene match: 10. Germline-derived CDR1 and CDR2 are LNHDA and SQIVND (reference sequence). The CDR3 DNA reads TGTGCCAGTAGTACTCCTACTAGCGGGATCTATAATGAGCAGTTCTTC. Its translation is CASSTPTSGIYNEQFF.

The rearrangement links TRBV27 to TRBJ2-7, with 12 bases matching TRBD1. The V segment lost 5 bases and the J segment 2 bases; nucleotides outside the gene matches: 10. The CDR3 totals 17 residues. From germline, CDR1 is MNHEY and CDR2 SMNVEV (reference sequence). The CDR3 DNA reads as TGTGCCAGCAGTACGAGGGGACAGGGGGCGGCAACCTACGAGCAGTACTTC. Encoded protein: CASSTRGQGAATYEQYF.

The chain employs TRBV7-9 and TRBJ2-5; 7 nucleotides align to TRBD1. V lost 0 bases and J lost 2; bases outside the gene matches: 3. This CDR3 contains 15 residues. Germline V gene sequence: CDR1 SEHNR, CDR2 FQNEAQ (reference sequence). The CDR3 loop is CASSLAQGVQETQYF. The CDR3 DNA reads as TGTGCCAGCAGCTTAGCGCAGGGGGTACAAGAGACCCAGTACTTC. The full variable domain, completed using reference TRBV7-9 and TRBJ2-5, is DTGVSQNPRHKITKRGQNVTFRCDPISEHNRLYWYRQTLGQGPEFLTYFQNEAQLEKSRLLSDRFSAERPKGSFSTLEIQRTEQGDSAMYLCASSLAQGVQETQYFGPGTRLLVL.

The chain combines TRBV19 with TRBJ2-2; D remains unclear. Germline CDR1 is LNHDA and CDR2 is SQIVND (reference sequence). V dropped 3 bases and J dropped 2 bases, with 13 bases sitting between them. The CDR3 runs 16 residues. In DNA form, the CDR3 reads TGTGCCAGTAGTATCGGGCCAGGACCCAACACCGGGGAGCTGTTTTTT. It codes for CASSIGPGPNTGELFF.

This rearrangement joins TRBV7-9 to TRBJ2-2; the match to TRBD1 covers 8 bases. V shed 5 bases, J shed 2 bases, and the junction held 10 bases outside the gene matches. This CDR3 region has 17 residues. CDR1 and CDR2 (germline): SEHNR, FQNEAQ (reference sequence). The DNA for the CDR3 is TGTGCCAGCAGCCCCCATCTCCAGGGGGCAAACACCGGGGAGCTGTTTTTT. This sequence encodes CASSPHLQGANTGELFF.

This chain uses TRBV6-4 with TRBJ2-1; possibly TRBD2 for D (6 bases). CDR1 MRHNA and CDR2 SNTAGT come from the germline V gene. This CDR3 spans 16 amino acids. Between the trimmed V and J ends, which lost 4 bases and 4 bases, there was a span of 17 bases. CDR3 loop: CASSATSGGSYNEQFF. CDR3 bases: TGTGCCAGCAGTGCGACAAGCGGAGGGTCGTACAATGAGCAGTTCTTC.

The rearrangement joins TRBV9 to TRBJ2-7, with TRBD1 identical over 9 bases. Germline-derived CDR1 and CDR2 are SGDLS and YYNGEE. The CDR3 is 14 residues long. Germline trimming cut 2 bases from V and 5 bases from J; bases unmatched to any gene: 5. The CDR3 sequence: CASSVTGGPDEQYF. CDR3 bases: TGTGCCAGCAGCGTGACAGGGGGGCCAGACGAGCAGTACTTC.

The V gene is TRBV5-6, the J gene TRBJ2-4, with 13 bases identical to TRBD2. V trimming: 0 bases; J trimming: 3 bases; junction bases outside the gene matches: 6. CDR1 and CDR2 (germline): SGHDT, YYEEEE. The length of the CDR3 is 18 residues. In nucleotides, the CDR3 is TGTGCCAGCAGCTTGGGGACTAGCGGGAGTGGGATCAAAAACATTCAGTACTTC. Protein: CASSLGTSGSGIKNIQYF.

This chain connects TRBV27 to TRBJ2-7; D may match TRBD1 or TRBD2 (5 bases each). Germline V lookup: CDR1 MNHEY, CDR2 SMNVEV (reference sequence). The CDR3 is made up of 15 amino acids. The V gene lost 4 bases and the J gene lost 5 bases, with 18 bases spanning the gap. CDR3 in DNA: TGTGCCAGCAGTTCCCCAGGGTTGAGGAGGAACGAGCAGTACTTC. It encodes CASSSPGLRRNEQYF.

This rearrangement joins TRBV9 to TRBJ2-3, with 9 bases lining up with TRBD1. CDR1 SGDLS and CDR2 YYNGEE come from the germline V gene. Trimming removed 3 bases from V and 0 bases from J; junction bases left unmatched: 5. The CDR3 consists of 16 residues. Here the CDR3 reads CASSAGTGHSTDTQYF. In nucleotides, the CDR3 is TGTGCCAGCAGCGCCGGGACAGGGCATAGCACAGATACGCAGTATTTT.

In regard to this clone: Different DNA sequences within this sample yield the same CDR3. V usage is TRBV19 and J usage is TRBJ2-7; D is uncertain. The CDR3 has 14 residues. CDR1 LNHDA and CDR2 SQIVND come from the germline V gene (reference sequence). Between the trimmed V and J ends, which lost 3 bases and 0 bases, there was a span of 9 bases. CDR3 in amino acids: CASSISRSSYEQYF. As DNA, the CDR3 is TGTGCCAGTAGTATTTCCAGGAGCTCCTACGAGCAGTACTTC.

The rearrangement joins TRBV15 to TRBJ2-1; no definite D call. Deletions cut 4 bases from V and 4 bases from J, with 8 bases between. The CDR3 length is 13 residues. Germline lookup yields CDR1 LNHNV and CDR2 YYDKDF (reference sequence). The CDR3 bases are TGTGCCACCAGCACTACAGATTACAATGAGCAGTTCTTC. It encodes CATSTTDYNEQFF.

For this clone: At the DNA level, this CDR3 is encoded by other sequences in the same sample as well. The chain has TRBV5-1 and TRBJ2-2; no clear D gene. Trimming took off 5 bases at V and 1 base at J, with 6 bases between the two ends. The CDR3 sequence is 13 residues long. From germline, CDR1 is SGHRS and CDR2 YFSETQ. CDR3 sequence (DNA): TGCGCCAGCAGTTCTCTGAACACCGGGGAGCTGTTTTTT. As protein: CASSSLNTGELFF. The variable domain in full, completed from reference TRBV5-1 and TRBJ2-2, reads KAGVTQTPRYLIKTRGQQVTLSCSPISGHRSVSWYQQTPGQGLQFLFEYFSETQRNKGNFPGRFSGRQFSNSRSEMNVSTLELGDSALYLCASSSLNTGELFFGEGSRLTVL.

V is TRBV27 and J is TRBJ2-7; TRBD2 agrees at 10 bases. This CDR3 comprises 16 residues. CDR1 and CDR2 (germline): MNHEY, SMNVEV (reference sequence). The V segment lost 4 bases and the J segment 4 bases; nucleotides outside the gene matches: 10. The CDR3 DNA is TGTGCCAGCAGTTCGCACAATAGCGGGAGGATATACGAGCAGTACTTC. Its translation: CASSSHNSGRIYEQYF.

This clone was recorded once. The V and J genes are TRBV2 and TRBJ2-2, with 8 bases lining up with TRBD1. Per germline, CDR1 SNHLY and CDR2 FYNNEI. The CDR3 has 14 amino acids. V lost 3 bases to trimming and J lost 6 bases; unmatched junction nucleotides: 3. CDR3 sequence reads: CASSDGTGAGELFF. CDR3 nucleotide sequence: TGTGCCAGCAGTGACGGGACAGGCGCCGGGGAGCTGTTTTTT. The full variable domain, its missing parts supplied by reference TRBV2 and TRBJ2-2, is EPEVTQTPSHQVTQMGQEVILRCVPISNHLYFYWYRQILGQKVEFLVSFYNNEISEKSEIFDDQFSVERPDGSNFTLKIRSTKLEDSAMYFCASSDGTGAGELFFGEGSRLTVL.

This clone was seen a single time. CDR3 region: CASSTRALAGANEQFF. The CDR3 DNA follows: TGTGCCAGCAGTACCCGGGCCCTAGCGGGAGCCAATGAGCAGTTCTTC. The V gene is TRBV7-2, the J gene TRBJ2-1; TRBD2 matches at 10 bases. Germline lookup yields CDR1 SGHTA and CDR2 FQGNSA. The CDR3 covers 16 residues. The trim removed 6 bases at V and 6 bases at J, leaving 11 bases unmatched.

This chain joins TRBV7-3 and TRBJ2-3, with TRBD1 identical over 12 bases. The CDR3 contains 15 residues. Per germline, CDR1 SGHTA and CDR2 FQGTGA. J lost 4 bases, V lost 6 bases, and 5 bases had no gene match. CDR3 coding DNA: TGTGCCAGCAGTTGGGGACAGGGGGCCTCAGATACGCAGTATTTT. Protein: CASSWGQGASDTQYF.

The CDR3 DNA sequence: TGTGCCAGCAGCCCCCGGGACAGGGGCGCCTTGAACACTGAAGCTTTCTTT. Translation gives CASSPRDRGALNTEAFF. This chain joins TRBV5-4 and TRBJ1-1; 10 bases are a match to TRBD1. CDR1 SGHNT and CDR2 YYREEE come from the germline V gene (reference sequence). The length of the CDR3 is 17 residues. The J segment lost 0 bases and the V segment lost 4 bases, leaving 9 bases of the junction unmatched.

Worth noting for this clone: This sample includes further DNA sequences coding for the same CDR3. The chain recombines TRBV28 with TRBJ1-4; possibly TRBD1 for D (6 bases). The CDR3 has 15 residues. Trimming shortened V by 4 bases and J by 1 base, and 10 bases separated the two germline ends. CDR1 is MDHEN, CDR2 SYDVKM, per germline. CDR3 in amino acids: CASSSPRGTNEKLFF. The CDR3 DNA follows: TGTGCCAGCAGTTCACCCAGGGGAACTAATGAAAAACTGTTTTTT.

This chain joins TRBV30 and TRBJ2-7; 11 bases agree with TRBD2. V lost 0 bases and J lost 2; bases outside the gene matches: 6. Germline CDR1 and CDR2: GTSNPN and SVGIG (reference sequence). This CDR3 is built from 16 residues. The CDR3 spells CAWSVPGLAGAYEQYF. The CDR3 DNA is TGTGCCTGGAGTGTGCCCGGACTAGCGGGTGCCTACGAGCAGTACTTC.

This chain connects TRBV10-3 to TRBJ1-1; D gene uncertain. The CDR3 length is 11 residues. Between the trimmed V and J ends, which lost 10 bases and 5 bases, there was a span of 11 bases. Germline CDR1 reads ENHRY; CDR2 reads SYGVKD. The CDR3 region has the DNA TGTGCCACCCTCTTTGGGACTGAAGCTTTCTTT. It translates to CATLFGTEAFF.

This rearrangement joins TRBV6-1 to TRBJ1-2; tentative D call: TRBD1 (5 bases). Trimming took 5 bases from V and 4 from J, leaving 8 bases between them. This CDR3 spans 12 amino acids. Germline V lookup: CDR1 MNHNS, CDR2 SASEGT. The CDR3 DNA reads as TGTGCCAGCAGTCCGACAGTCTATGGCTACACCTTC. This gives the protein CASSPTVYGYTF.

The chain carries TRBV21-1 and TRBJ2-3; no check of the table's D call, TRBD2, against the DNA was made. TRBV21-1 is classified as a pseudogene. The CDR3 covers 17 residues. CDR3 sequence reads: CASSKGGRSGRIDTQYF. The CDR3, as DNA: TGTGCCAGCAGCAAAGGGGGGAGGAGCGGGAGAATAGATACGCAGTATTTT.

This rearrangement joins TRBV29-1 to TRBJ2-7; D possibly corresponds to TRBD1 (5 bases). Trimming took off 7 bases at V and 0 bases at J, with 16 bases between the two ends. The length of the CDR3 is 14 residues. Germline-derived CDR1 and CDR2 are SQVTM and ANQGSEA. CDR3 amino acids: CSALQVLSSYEQYF. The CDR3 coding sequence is TGCAGCGCACTACAGGTGTTGAGCTCCTACGAGCAGTACTTC.

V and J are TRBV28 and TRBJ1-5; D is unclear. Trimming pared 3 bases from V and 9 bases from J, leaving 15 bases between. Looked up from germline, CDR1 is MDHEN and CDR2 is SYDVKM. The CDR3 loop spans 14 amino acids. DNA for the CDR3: TGTGCCAGCAGTTTGGTCAGGCGACCCCCGCCCCAGCATTTT. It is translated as CASSLVRRPPPQHF.

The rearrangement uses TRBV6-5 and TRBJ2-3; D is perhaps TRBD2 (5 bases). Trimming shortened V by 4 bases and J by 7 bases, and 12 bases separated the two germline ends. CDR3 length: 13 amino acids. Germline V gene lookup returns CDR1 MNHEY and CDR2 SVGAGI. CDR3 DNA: TGTGCCAGCAGTTTAGAGGGCCGAAATACGCAGTATTTT. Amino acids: CASSLEGRNTQYF.